The 4 T cell receptor beta chains given below trace back to one sample, sequenced in a study of OX40 agonist ivuxolimab in advanced cancers. Using immunoSEQ multiplex PCR, the repertoire was profiled, and TCRdb retains in-frame clones only, with some absent. The data hold around 53,000 clones, with 84% observed a single time. The sample consisted of CD4+ or CD8+ T cells sorted from blood, taken in a trial of the OX40 agonist ivuxolimab. All receptors derive from an adult with an advanced solid tumor such as melanoma, head and neck, liver or kidney cancer.

The chain combines TRBV2 with TRBJ1-1; no definite D call. CDR1 is SNHLY, CDR2 FYNNEI, per germline. This CDR3 is built from 15 residues. V was cut by 3 bases and J by 4 bases, with 15 bases left in between. The CDR3 spells CASSEFRPVSTEAFF. The CDR3, as DNA: TGTGCCAGCAGTGAGTTTCGGCCAGTGAGCACTGAAGCTTTCTTT.

The chain is built from TRBV30 and TRBJ1-6, with 7 positions matching TRBD1. Trimming removed 2 bases from V and 7 bases from J; junction bases left unmatched: 2. Germline values: CDR1 GTSNPN, CDR2 SVGIG (reference sequence). CDR3 length: 13 amino acids. CDR3 bases: TGTGCCTGGAGTAAACAGGGGAATTCACCCCTCCACTTT. Protein product: CAWSKQGNSPLHF. Full variable domain (remainder filled in from reference TRBV30 and TRBJ1-6): SQTIHQWPATLVQPVGSPLSLECTVEGTSNPNLYWYRQAAGRGLQLLFYSVGIGQISSEVPQNLSASRPQDRQFILSSKKLLLSDSGFYLCAWSKQGNSPLHFGNGTRLTVT.

The V and J genes are TRBV14 and TRBJ1-6; 10 nucleotides match TRBD1. From germline, CDR1 is SGHDN and CDR2 FVKESK. V trimming: 5 bases; J trimming: 10 bases; junction bases outside the gene matches: 8. This CDR3 spans 15 amino acids. The CDR3 loop reads CASSARTGGGSPLHF. The CDR3 DNA follows: TGTGCCAGCAGCGCCCGGACAGGGGGGGGCTCACCCCTCCACTTT.

The genes are TRBV10-3 and TRBJ1-1, with D tentatively TRBD1 (5 bases). CDR3 length: 16 amino acids. Between the trimmed V and J ends, which lost 11 bases and 3 bases, there was a span of 25 bases. CDR1 ENHRY and CDR2 SYGVKD come from the germline V gene. The CDR3 DNA reads TGTGCCTCCGCCATTACAGACAGTTTAGGGCACACTGAAGCTTTCTTT. This gives the protein CASAITDSLGHTEAFF.